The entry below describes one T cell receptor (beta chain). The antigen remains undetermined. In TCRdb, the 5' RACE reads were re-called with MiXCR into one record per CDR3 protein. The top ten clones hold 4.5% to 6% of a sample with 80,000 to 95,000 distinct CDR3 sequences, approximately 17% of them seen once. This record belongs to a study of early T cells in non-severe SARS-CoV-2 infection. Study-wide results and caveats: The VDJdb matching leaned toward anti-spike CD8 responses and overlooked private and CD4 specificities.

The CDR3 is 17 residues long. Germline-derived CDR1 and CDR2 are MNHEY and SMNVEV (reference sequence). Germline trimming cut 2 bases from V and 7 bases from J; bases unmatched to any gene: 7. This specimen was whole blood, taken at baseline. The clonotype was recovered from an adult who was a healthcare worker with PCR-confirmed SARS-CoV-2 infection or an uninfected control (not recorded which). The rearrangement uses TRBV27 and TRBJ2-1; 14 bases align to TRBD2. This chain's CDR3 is CASSLKGLAGETNEQFF. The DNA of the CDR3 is TGTGCCAGCAGTTTAAAGGGACTAGCGGGAGAAACTAATGAGCAGTTCTTC.